This T cell receptor beta chain appears in the sequencing data of a study of T cell responses to AZD1222 COVID-19 vaccine. Overall study findings and caveats: Sampled repertoires all dated from after the peak T cell response.

As to this clone: No antigen is known for it.

This CDR3 has 13 amino acids. Germline CDR1 is SGHTA and CDR2 is FQGTGA. V dropped 6 bases and J dropped 5; count of bases not matched to a gene: 2. The table came from immunoSEQ multiplex PCR; TCRdb's copy has only in-frame clones and leaves some out. The sample lists 72,000 or so clones, around 90% occurring once. This TCR derives from an adult in good health. Sequences were derived from peripheral blood, sampled on day 0 of AZD1222 vaccination. The V call is TRBV7-3, the J call TRBJ2-1; 9 positions agree with TRBD1. CDR3 in amino acids: CASRDRGNNEQFF. The CDR3 nucleotides are TGTGCCAGCAGGGACAGGGGCAACAATGAGCAGTTCTTC.